Given below is one TCR beta chain in context. The data stem from a study of blood T cell repertoires in COVID-19. Overall study: Acute and convalescent COVID-19 specimens originated in the United States, Italy and Spain.

Here immunoSEQ multiplex PCR was the method, and the copy in TCRdb shows in-frame clones only, minus some. Altogether about half a million clones are present, approximately 90% being singletons, with the ten largest covering 6.5% to 8.5%. Cohort allocation depended upon clinical history that participants reported. The sample was PBMCs or T cells enriched from blood (not recorded which). This TCR derives from a woman in her sixties or seventies who had recovered from COVID-19.

CDR3 sequence reads: CASSQGSGTGELFF. The DNA of the CDR3 is TGTGCCAGCAGCCAGGGGTCGGGGACCGGGGAGCTGTTTTTT. The V and J genes are TRBV3-1 (or the pseudogene TRBV3-2) and TRBJ2-2; maybe TRBD2 (5 bases). The CDR3 runs to 14 residues. Trimming shortened V by 3 bases and J by 5 bases, and 10 bases separated the two germline ends. Germline CDR1 is LGHDT and CDR2 is YNNKEL (reference sequence).